This TCR beta chain was retrieved from a study of blood T cell repertoires in COVID-19. At the level of the study: Specimens from acute and convalescent COVID-19 originated in the United States, Italy and Spain.

The CDR3 sequence is 11 residues long. Germline loops: CDR1 MDHEN, CDR2 SYDVKM. V lost 3 bases, J lost 7 bases, and 6 bases lay in between. Profiled with immunoSEQ multiplex PCR; TCRdb holds only in-frame clones, not every one. The data show 45,000 to 60,000 clones, roughly 84% seen once. Patients from Seattle were sampled longitudinally, starting during active infection. The rearrangement links TRBV28 to TRBJ1-2; D gene ambiguous. Sequencing was performed on peripheral blood. This sequence originates from a man of 80 years or more with COVID-19, enrolled during active disease. CDR3 region: CASSLSGGYTF. CDR3 coding DNA: TGTGCCAGCAGTTTGTCAGGTGGCTACACCTTC.